This T cell receptor (beta chain) was obtained from a study of blood T cell repertoires in COVID-19. J lost 7 bases, V lost 3 bases, and 10 bases had no gene match. This CDR3 contains 16 residues. Germline lookup yields CDR1 WNHNN and CDR2 SYGVQD (reference sequence). Assay: immunoSEQ multiplex PCR; the TCRdb copy retains only in-frame clones and omits some. The table lists over 300,000 clones, approximately 83% of them singletons. The chain carries TRBV10-1 and TRBJ2-1; 9 bases fit TRBD2. The clonotype was recovered from a man younger than 45 who had recovered from COVID-19. The sequenced sample consisted of PBMCs or T cells enriched from blood (not recorded which). In DNA form, the CDR3 reads TGCGCCAGCAGTGAAGGGGGAGCGGGGGGATTTAATGAGCAGTTCTTC. Translation gives CASSEGGAGGFNEQFF.